This entry lists 5 T cell receptor beta chains sequenced from one sample in a study of beta chain features in type 1 diabetes. cDNA synthesis used the whole RNA isolate, giving expressed TCRB sequences. Only in-frame clones appear in the TCRdb table, and some are missing; sequencing was by immunoSEQ multiplex PCR. The data show just over 600,000 clones, with around a sixth seen just once and about 0.097% held by the top ten. The sequencing sample was made of naive CD4+ T cells from blood. These receptors originate from a man younger than 30 in good health.

This sequence joins TRBV6-6 and TRBJ2-5; TRBD2 matches at 10 bases. V lost 6 bases, J lost 6 bases, and 13 bases stayed unmatched. Per germline, CDR1 MNHNY and CDR2 SVGAGI (reference sequence). The CDR3 length is 16 residues. This chain's CDR3 is CASSPGVAGGPKTQYF. As DNA, the CDR3 is TGTGCCAGCAGCCCTGGGGTAGCGGGGGGCCCTAAGACCCAGTACTTC.

This clone was counted between two and nine times. CDR3 in DNA: TGTGCCAGCACCGACAGGGGCGGCGGCTATGGCTACACCTTC. Its protein product is CASTDRGGGYGYTF. The chain carries TRBV6-5 and TRBJ1-2; 8 bases agree with TRBD1. Germline CDR1 MNHEY, CDR2 SVGAGI. V lost 7 bases, J lost 4 bases, and 8 bases stayed unmatched. The CDR3 is made up of 14 amino acids.

This clone was detected only a few times. The chain couples TRBV28 to TRBJ2-7; TRBD1 matches at 7 bases. This CDR3 is built from 13 residues. Unmatched junction bases numbered 2, after V lost 5 bases and J lost 1 base. Germline V gene data show CDR1 as MDHEN and CDR2 as SYDVKM. Here the CDR3 DNA reads TGTGCCAGCAGTCAGGGACAGTCCTACGAGCAGTACTTC. It is translated as CASSQGQSYEQYF.

The chain is built from TRBV7-2 and TRBJ2-1, with a possible D match to TRBD2 (6 bases). CDR3 length equals 16 residues. The V gene's germline CDR1 is SGHTA and CDR2 FQGNSA. The germline V and J ends were trimmed by 1 base and 4 bases, with 14 bases remaining between them. CDR3 DNA: TGTGCCAGCAGCTTAGATCGTCTCCTAGCGTACAATGAGCAGTTCTTC. This sequence encodes CASSLDRLLAYNEQFF.

The chain combines TRBV15 with TRBJ2-1; D gene unclear. The germline V and J ends were trimmed by 2 bases and 7 bases, with 12 bases remaining between them. This CDR3 contains 14 residues. Germline loops: CDR1 LNHNV, CDR2 YYDKDF (reference sequence). CDR3 residues: CATSRLVYVNEQFF. CDR3 nucleotide sequence: TGTGCCACCAGCAGACTAGTGTATGTGAATGAGCAGTTCTTC.